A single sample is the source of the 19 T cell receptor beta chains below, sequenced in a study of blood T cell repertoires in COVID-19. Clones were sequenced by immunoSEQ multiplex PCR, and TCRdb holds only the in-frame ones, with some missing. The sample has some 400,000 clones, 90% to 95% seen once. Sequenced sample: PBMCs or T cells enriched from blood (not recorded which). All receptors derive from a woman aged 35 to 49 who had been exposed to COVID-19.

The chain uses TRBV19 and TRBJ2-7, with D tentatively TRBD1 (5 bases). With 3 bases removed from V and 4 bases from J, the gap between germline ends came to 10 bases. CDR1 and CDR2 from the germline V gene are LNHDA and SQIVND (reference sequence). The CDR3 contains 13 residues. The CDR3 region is CASSIGSGYEQYF. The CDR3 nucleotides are TGTGCCAGTAGTATCGGCTCAGGGTACGAGCAGTACTTC.

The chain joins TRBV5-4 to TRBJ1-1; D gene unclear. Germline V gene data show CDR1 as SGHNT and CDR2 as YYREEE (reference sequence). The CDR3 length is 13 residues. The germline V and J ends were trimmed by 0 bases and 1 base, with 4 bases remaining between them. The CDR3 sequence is CASSLVSNTEAFF. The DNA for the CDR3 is TGTGCCAGCAGCTTGGTCTCGAACACTGAAGCTTTCTTT.

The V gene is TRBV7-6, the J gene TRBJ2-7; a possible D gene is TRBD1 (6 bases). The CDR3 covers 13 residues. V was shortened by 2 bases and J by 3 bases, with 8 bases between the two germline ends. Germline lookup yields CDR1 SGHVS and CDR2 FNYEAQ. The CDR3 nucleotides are TGTGCCAGCAGCTTATTCAGGGGCTACGAGCAGTACTTC. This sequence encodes CASSLFRGYEQYF.

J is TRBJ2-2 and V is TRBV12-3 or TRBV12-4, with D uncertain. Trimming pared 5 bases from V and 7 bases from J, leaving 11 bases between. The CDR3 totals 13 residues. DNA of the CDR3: TGTGCCAGCAGTCCGACGGGTCACGGGGAGCTGTTTTTT. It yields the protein CASSPTGHGELFF.

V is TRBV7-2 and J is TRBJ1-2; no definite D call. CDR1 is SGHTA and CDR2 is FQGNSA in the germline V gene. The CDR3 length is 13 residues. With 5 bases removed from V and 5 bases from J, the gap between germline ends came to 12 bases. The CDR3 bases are TGTGCCAGCAGCCTCTCCTTCTATTATGGCTACACCTTC. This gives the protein CASSLSFYYGYTF.

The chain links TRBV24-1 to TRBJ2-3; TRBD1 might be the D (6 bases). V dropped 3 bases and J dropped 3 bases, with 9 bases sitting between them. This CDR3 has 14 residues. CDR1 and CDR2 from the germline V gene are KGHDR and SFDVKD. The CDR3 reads CATSDTTGTDTQYF. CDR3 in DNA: TGTGCCACCAGTGATACCACAGGGACAGATACGCAGTATTTT.

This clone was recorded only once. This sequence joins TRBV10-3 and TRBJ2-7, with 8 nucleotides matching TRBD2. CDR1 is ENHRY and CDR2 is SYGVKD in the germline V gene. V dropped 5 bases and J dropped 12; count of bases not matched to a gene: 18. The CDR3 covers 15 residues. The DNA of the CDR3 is TGTGCCATCAGTAACTCCCCCAGCGGGAGTTTTCAGTGGTACTTC. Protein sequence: CAISNSPSGSFQWYF.

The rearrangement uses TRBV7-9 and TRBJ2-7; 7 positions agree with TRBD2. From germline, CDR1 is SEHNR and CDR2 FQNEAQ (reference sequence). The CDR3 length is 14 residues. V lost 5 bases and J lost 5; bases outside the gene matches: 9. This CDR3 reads CASSGEAGNHEQYF. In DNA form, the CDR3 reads TGTGCCAGCAGCGGAGAAGCGGGGAACCACGAGCAGTACTTC.

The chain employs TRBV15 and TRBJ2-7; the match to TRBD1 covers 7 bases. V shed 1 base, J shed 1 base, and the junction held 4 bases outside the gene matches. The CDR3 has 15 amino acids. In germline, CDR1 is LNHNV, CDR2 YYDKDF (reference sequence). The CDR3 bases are TGTGCCACCAGCAGAGCGAGGGACAGTTCCTACGAGCAGTACTTC. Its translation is CATSRARDSSYEQYF.

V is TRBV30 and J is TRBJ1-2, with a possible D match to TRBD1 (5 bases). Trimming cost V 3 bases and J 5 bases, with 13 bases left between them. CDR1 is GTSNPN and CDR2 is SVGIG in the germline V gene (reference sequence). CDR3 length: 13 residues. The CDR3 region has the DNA TGTGCCTGGAGCCCGGGGGGACCTTATGGCTACACCTTC. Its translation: CAWSPGGPYGYTF.

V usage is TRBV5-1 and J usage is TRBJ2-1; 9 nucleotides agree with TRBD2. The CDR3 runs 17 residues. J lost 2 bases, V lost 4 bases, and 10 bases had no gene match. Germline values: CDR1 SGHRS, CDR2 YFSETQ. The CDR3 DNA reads TGCGCCAGCAGCCGGCTCTTGGGACTAGCACCCTACAATGAGCAGTTCTTC. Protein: CASSRLLGLAPYNEQFF.

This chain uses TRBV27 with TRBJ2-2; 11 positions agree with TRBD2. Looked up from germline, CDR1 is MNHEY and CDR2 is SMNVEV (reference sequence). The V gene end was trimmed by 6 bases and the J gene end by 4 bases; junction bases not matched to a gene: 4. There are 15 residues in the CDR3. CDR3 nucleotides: TGTGCCAGCAGAATCGGGACTAGCGGCACCGGGGAGCTGTTTTTT. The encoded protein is CASRIGTSGTGELFF.

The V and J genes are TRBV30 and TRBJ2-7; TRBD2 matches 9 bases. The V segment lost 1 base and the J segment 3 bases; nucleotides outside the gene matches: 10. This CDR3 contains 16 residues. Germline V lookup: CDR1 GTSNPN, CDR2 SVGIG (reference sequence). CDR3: CAWSGGASGRYYEQYF. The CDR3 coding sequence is TGTGCCTGGAGTGGAGGGGCAAGCGGGAGGTACTACGAGCAGTACTTC. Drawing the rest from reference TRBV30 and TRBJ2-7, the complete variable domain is SQTIHQWPATLVQPVGSPLSLECTVEGTSNPNLYWYRQAAGRGLQLLFYSVGIGQISSEVPQNLSASRPQDRQFILSSKKLLLSDSGFYLCAWSGGASGRYYEQYFGPGTRLTVT.

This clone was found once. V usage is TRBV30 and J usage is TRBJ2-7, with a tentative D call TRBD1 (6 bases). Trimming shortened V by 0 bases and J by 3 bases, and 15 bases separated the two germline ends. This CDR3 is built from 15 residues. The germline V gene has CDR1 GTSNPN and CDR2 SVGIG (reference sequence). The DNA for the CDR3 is TGTGCCTGGAGTGTAGAGGGCAGGGGACACTACGAGCAGTACTTC. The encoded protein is CAWSVEGRGHYEQYF.

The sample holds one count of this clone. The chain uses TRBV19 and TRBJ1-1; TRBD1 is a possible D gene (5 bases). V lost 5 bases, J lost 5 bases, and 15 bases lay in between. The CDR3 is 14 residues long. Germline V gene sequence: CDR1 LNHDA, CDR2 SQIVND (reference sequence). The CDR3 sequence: CASSSGVPGTEAFF. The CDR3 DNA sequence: TGTGCCAGTAGTTCGGGGGTACCGGGGACTGAAGCTTTCTTT. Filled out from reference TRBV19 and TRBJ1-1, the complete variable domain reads DGGITQSPKYLFRKEGQNVTLSCEQNLNHDAMYWYRQDPGQGLRLIYYSQIVNDFQKGDIAEGYSVSREKKESFPLTVTSAQKNPTAFYLCASSSGVPGTEAFFGQGTRLTVV.

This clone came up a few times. This CDR3 is CASSLDRDSPLHF. Here the CDR3 DNA reads TGTGCCAGCAGTTTAGACAGGGATTCACCCCTCCACTTT. J is TRBJ1-6 and V is TRBV12-3 or TRBV12-4, with D tentatively TRBD1 (6 bases). The CDR3 is 13 residues long. The germline V and J ends were trimmed by 1 base and 8 bases, with 6 bases remaining between them.

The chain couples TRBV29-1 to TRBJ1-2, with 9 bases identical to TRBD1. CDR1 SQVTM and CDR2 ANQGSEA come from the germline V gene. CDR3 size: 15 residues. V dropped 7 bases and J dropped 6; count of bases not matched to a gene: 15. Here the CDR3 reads CSAATPGTGRDGYTF. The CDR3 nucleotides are TGCAGCGCCGCAACCCCCGGGACAGGGCGGGATGGCTACACCTTC.

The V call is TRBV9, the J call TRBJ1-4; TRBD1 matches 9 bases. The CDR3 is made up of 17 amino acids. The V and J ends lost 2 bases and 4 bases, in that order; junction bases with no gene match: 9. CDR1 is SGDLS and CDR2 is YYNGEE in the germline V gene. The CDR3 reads CASSVTGGTDLNEKLFF. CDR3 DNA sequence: TGTGCCAGCAGCGTTACAGGGGGCACGGACCTTAATGAAAAACTGTTTTTT.

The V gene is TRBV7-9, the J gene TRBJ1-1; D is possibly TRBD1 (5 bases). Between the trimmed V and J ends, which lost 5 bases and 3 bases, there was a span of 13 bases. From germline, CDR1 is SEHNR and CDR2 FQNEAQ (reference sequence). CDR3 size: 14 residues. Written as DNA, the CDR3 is TGTGCCAGCAGCCCGACGGGGGGTGACACTGAAGCTTTCTTT. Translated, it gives CASSPTGGDTEAFF.